The rows below give T cell receptor beta chains drawn from one sample of a study of long-term antiretroviral therapy in people with HIV. Sequenced by immunoSEQ multiplex PCR; TCRdb stores in-frame clones only, minus some. The sample includes tens of thousands of clones, about 88% of them seen just once. The sample in question was unsorted PBMCs, obtained 0.6 years after starting antiretroviral therapy. These receptors all come from a man aged 60-69 years with HIV. CDR3s include the opening cysteine and the closing phenylalanine or tryptophan. D genes are given only for firm matches. Expanded clones are given a class, and other clones once, few, many or no size at all.

d_call clone_size j_call v_call cdr3_length cdr3_aa cdr3_nt
NA NA TRBJ1-3 TRBV19 13 CASSSVSGNTIYF TGTGCCAGTAGTTCCGTCTCTGGAAACACCATATATTTT
TRBD1 NA TRBJ1-1 TRBV4-3 16 CASSRYRDRLNTEAFF TGCGCCAGCAGCCGATACCGGGACAGACTGAACACTGAAGCTTTCTTT
TRBD2 once TRBJ2-7 TRBV18 18 CASSATSTSGTNSYEQYF TGTGCCAGCTCAGCAACATCTACTAGCGGGACCAACTCCTACGAGCAGTACTTC
NA NA TRBJ2-2 TRBV18 14 CASSPGVVTGELFF TGTGCCAGCTCACCGGGAGTCGTTACCGGGGAGCTGTTTTTT
NA NA TRBJ2-7 TRBV29-1 18 CSVEAHLSLRDRGYEQYF TGCAGCGTTGAAGCCCATCTGAGTCTGCGGGACCGGGGGTACGAGCAGTACTTC
NA NA TRBJ2-1 TRBV7-6 15 CASSSRPGTDNEQFF TGTGCCAGCAGCTCCAGGCCCGGAACAGACAATGAGCAGTTCTTC
TRBD2 NA TRBJ2-5 TRBV27 16 CARPGTSGGARETQYF TGTGCCAGGCCCGGGACTAGCGGGGGGGCCAGAGAGACCCAGTACTTC
TRBD2 NA TRBJ2-3 TRBV9 16 CASSARAGVAADTQYF TGTGCCAGCAGCGCCCGAGCGGGAGTTGCCGCAGATACGCAGTATTTT
NA NA TRBJ2-3 TRBV5-6 16 CASSYGRRFSTDTQYF TGTGCCAGCAGCTACGGTCGCCGGTTTAGCACAGATACGCAGTATTTT
TRBD1 NA TRBJ2-5 TRBV15 16 CATSRGGRGLQETQYF TGTGCCACCAGCAGAGGAGGCAGGGGGCTACAAGAGACCCAGTACTTC
TRBD1 NA TRBJ2-7 TRBV7-8 18 CASSPQPGQGLFSYEQYF TGTGCCAGCAGCCCTCAACCGGGACAGGGTCTATTTTCCTACGAGCAGTACTTC
NA NA TRBJ1-4 TRBV7-2 12 CASSITNEKLFF TGTGCCAGCAGTATCACTAATGAAAAACTGTTTTTT
NA once TRBJ2-5 TRBV5-4 12 CASSLFQETQYF TGTGCCAGCAGCTTGTTCCAGGAGACCCAGTACTTC
NA NA TRBJ1-2 TRBV6-1 14 CASSEDQGNYGYTF TGTGCCAGCAGTGAAGATCAGGGGAACTATGGCTACACCTTC
NA NA TRBJ2-3 TRBV5-8 14 CASSLKSFTDTQYF TGTGCCAGCAGCCTAAAGTCATTCACAGATACGCAGTATTTT
NA few TRBJ2-7 TRBV21-1 18 CASSKDFRDRGFAYEQYF TGTGCCAGCAGCAAAGATTTCCGGGACAGGGGCTTCGCCTACGAGCAGTACTTC
NA NA TRBJ2-5 TRBV11-2 11 CASSWQETQYF TGTGCCAGCAGCTGGCAAGAGACCCAGTACTTC
NA NA TRBJ2-1 TRBV7-9 16 CASSLAPGSTYNEQFF TGTGCCAGCAGCTTAGCGCCGGGTTCGACCTACAATGAGCAGTTCTTC
TRBD1 NA TRBJ1-2 TRBV6-5 13 CASSLPPGTGYTF TGTGCCAGCAGTTTGCCCCCGGGGACAGGTTACACCTTC
TRBD1 NA TRBJ1-1 TRBV2 15 CASRTGYLSDTEAFF TGTGCCAGTAGGACAGGGTATTTGTCGGACACTGAAGCTTTCTTT
NA once TRBJ2-3 TRBV27 16 CASSLYGPRNTDTQYF TGTGCCAGCAGTTTATACGGACCGAGGAACACAGATACGCAGTATTTT
NA NA TRBJ1-2 TRBV7-9 13 CASSLWGDYGYTF TGTGCCAGCAGCTTGTGGGGAGACTATGGCTACACCTTC
NA NA TRBJ1-6 TRBV27 14 CASSLRGQNSPLHF TGTGCCAGCAGTTTGCGGGGGCAGAATTCACCCCTCCACTTT
NA NA TRBJ2-1 TRBV19 15 CASSMWQGSSNEQFF TGTGCCAGTAGTATGTGGCAGGGGTCCAGCAATGAGCAGTTCTTC
TRBD1 NA TRBJ2-5 TRBV6-1 14 CASSDWDRGETQYF TGTGCCAGCAGTGACTGGGACAGAGGAGAGACCCAGTACTTC
TRBD2 NA TRBJ2-1 TRBV7-3 15 CASSYSGSAYNEQFF TGTGCCAGCAGCTACAGCGGGAGTGCGTACAATGAGCAGTTCTTC
TRBD1 NA TRBJ1-2 TRBV5-6 16 CASSWEKRGLGYGYTF TGTGCCAGCAGCTGGGAAAAGAGGGGGCTTGGTTATGGCTACACCTTC
TRBD2 NA TRBJ2-2 TRBV2 15 CASTGPGGNTGELFF TGTGCCAGCACTGGGCCGGGAGGTAACACCGGGGAGCTGTTTTTT
NA NA TRBJ2-2 TRBV19 12 CASSRAPEELFF TGTGCCAGTAGCAGGGCTCCCGAGGAGCTGTTTTTT
NA few TRBJ2-2 TRBV27 13 CASSYSLAGELFF TGTGCCAGCAGCTATAGTTTGGCCGGGGAGCTGTTTTTT
NA NA TRBJ2-5 TRBV5-6 14 CASSLSGGEETQYF TGTGCCAGCAGCTTATCAGGGGGGGAAGAGACCCAGTACTTC
NA NA TRBJ1-1 TRBV29-1 14 CSVEDSSGWTEAFF TGCAGCGTTGAAGACAGCTCAGGGTGGACTGAAGCTTTCTTT
NA NA TRBJ1-5 TRBV30 15 CAWSRGRGGNQPQHF TGTGCCTGGAGTCGGGGCCGGGGTGGGAATCAGCCCCAGCATTTT
NA medium-sized TRBJ2-7 TRBV29-1 13 CSASGALNDEQYF TGCAGCGCATCAGGGGCCTTGAACGACGAGCAGTACTTC
NA NA TRBJ2-5 TRBV19 17 CASSISTGTVFQETQYF TGTGCCAGTAGTATTTCTACAGGGACGGTGTTCCAAGAGACCCAGTACTTC
TRBD1 NA TRBJ1-5 TRBV2 13 CASRQGLNQPQHF TGTGCCAGCCGACAGGGCCTTAATCAGCCCCAGCATTTT
TRBD1 NA TRBJ1-2 TRBV7-8 16 CASSLAQGVAAYGYTF TGTGCCAGCAGCTTAGCCCAGGGGGTGGCTGCTTATGGCTACACCTTC
TRBD1 NA TRBJ1-1 TRBV7-2 14 CASSLVQGGTEAFF TGTGCCAGCAGCTTAGTACAGGGGGGGACTGAAGCTTTCTTT
NA NA TRBJ1-1 TRBV29-1 10 CSVKQAEAFF TGCAGCGTAAAGCAAGCTGAAGCTTTCTTT
NA NA TRBJ1-2 TRBV6-5 14 CASSTSGRMRGYTF TGTGCCAGCAGTACCTCTGGGAGGATGAGGGGCTACACCTTC
NA NA TRBJ1-2 TRBV7-6 17 CASSTRTGREADYGYTF TGTGCCAGCAGCACCCGGACCGGGAGGGAGGCGGACTATGGCTACACCTTC
NA NA TRBJ2-7 TRBV6-5 14 CASSYPPDSYEQYF TGTGCCAGCAGTTACCCGCCGGACAGCTACGAGCAGTACTTC
NA NA TRBJ1-6 TRBV7-9 14 CASSHRAANSPLHF TGTGCCAGCAGCCACAGAGCCGCGAATTCACCCCTCCACTTT
TRBD1 NA TRBJ2-3 TRBV5-1 17 CASSLDRGPTLTDTQYF TGCGCCAGCAGCCTGGACAGGGGGCCCACACTCACAGATACGCAGTATTTT
NA NA TRBJ2-7 TRBV9 14 CASSVAPSSYEQYF TGTGCCAGCAGCGTAGCTCCTTCCTCCTACGAGCAGTACTTC
NA NA TRBJ1-2 TRBV7-8 13 CASSLDPQVGYTF TGTGCCAGCAGCTTAGACCCCCAGGTTGGCTACACCTTC
TRBD1 NA TRBJ2-2 TRBV7-3 15 CASSLRTGSTGELFF TGTGCCAGCAGCTTGCGGACAGGGTCCACCGGGGAGCTGTTTTTT
TRBD2 NA TRBJ2-5 TRBV5-1 18 CASSFFSSGGPVGETQYF TGCGCCAGCAGCTTCTTTTCTAGCGGGGGGCCGGTGGGAGAGACCCAGTACTTC
TRBD1 NA TRBJ1-2 TRBV5-1 14 CASSWADRDRGYTF TGCGCCAGCAGCTGGGCGGACAGGGACCGGGGCTACACCTTC
TRBD1 NA TRBJ2-5 TRBV6-6 14 CASSYSGRGETQYF TGTGCCAGCAGTTACTCTGGCAGGGGGGAGACCCAGTACTTC
TRBD1 NA TRBJ2-5 TRBV6-6 14 CASSYPGQGETQYF TGTGCCAGCAGTTACCCGGGACAGGGGGAGACCCAGTACTTC
NA NA TRBJ2-7 TRBV7-8 12 CASSLGSYEQYF TGTGCCAGCAGCTTAGGGAGCTACGAGCAGTACTTC
NA NA TRBJ1-1 TRBV29-1 14 CSVVVRGSNTEAFF TGCAGCGTTGTGGTCAGGGGCTCGAACACTGAAGCTTTCTTT
NA once TRBJ2-5 TRBV28 14 CASRAGGHSETQYF TGTGCCAGCAGGGCCGGGGGACACAGCGAGACCCAGTACTTC